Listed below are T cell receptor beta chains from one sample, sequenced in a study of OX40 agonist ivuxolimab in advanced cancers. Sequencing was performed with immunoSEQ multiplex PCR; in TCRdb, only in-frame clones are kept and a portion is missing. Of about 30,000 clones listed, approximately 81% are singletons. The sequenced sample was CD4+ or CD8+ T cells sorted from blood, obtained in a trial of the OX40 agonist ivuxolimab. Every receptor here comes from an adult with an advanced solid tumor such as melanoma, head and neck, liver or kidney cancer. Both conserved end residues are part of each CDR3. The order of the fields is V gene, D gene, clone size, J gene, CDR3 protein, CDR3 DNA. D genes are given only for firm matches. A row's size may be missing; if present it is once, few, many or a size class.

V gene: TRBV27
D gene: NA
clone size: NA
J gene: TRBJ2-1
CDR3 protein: CASSLSAPSNEQFF
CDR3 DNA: TGTGCCAGCAGTTTATCGGCTCCCTCTAATGAGCAGTTCTTC

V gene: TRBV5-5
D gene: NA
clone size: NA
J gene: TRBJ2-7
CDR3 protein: CASSQSDTSYEQYF
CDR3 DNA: TGCGCCAGCAGCCAGTCGGACACCTCCTACGAGCAGTACTTC

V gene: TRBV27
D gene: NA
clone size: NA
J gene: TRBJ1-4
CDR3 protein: CASSDGEKLFF
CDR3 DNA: TGTGCCAGCAGCGACGGAGAAAAACTGTTTTTT

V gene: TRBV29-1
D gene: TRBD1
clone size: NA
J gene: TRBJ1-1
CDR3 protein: CSVEGDREAFF
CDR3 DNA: TGCAGCGTTGAAGGTGACAGGGAGGCTTTCTTT

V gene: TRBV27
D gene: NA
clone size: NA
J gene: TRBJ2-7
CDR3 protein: CASSLSMGNEQYF
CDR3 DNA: TGTGCCAGCAGTTTATCGATGGGGAACGAGCAGTACTTC

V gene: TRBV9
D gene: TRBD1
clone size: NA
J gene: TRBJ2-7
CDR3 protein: CASSVGYRQGVSYEQYF
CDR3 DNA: TGTGCCAGCAGCGTAGGGTACAGGCAGGGGGTCTCCTACGAGCAGTACTTC

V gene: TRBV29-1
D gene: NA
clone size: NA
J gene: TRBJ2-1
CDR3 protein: CSVERWEAYNEQFF
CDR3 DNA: TGCAGCGTTGAGAGGTGGGAGGCCTACAATGAGCAGTTCTTC

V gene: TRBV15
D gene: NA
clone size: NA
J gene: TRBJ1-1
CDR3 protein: CATSRDGEITEAFF
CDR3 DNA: TGTGCCACCAGCAGAGACGGGGAAATCACTGAAGCTTTCTTT

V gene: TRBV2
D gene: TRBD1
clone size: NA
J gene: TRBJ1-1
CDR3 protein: CASSEAVTGAHTEAFF
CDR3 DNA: TGTGCCAGCAGTGAAGCAGTAACAGGGGCTCACACTGAAGCTTTCTTT

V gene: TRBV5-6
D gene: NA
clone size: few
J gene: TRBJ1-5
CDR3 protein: CASSLGRESQPQHF
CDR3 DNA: TGTGCCAGCAGCTTGGGCAGGGAGAGTCAGCCCCAGCATTTT

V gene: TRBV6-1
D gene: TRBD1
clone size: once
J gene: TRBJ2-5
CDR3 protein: CASSEGTGGVETQYF
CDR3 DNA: TGTGCCAGCAGTGAAGGGACAGGGGGCGTGGAGACCCAGTACTTC

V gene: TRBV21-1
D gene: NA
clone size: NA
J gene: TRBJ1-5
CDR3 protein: CASSWDISNQPQHF
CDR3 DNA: TGTGCCAGCAGCTGGGACATTAGCAATCAGCCCCAGCATTTT

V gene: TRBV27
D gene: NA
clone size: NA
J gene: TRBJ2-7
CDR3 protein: CASSFLYEQYF
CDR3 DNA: TGTGCCAGCAGTTTCCTCTACGAGCAGTACTTC

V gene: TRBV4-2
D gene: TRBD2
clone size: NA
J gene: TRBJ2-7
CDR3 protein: CASSQTRLAGLNYEQYF
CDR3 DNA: TGTGCCAGCAGCCAAACCAGACTAGCGGGCTTAAACTACGAGCAGTACTTC

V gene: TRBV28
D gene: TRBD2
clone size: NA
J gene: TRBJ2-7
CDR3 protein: CASSPLAVLYEQYF
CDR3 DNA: TGTGCCAGCAGTCCGCTAGCGGTCCTCTACGAGCAGTACTTC

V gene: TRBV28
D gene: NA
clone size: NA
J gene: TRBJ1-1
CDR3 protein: CASSFGRGVYTEAFF
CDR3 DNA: TGTGCCAGCAGTTTCGGTAGGGGCGTGTATACTGAAGCTTTCTTT

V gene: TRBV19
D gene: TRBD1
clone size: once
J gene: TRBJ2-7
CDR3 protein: CASSPGQGNEQYF
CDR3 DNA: TGTGCCAGTAGTCCGGGACAGGGTAACGAGCAGTACTTC

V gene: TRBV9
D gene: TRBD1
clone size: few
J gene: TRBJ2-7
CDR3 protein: CASSAGQYYEQYF
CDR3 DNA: TGTGCCAGCAGCGCGGGACAGTACTACGAGCAGTACTTC

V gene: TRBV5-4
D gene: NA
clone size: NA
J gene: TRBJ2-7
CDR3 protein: CASSSEAASSSYEQYF
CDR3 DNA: TGTGCCAGCAGCTCGGAGGCAGCCTCTAGCTCCTACGAGCAGTACTTC

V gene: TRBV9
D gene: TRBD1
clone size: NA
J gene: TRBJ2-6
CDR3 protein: CASSVRTGTSRANVLTF
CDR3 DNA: TGTGCCAGCAGCGTACGGACAGGTACTTCAAGGGCCAACGTCCTGACTTTC

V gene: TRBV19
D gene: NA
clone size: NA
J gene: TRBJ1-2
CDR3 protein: CASREGGVGYGYTF
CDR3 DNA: TGTGCCAGCCGAGAAGGTGGGGTGGGCTATGGCTACACCTTC

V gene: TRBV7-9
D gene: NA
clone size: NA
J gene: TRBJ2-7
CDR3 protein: CASSFEGEQYF
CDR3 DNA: TGTGCCAGCAGCTTTGAGGGCGAGCAGTACTTC

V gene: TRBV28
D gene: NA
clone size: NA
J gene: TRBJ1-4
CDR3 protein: CASSQRRQVNEKLFF
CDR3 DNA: TGTGCCAGCAGTCAGCGGAGACAGGTTAATGAAAAACTGTTTTTT

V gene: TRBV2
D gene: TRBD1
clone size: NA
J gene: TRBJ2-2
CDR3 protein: CASSPPPGQGGGELFF
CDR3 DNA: TGTGCCAGCAGTCCGCCCCCGGGACAGGGAGGCGGGGAGCTGTTTTTT

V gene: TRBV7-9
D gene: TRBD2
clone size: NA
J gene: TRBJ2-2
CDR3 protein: CASSSGLAALGTGELFF
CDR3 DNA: TGTGCCAGCAGCTCAGGACTAGCGGCCTTAGGGACCGGGGAGCTGTTTTTT

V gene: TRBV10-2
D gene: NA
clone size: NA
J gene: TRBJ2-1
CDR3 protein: CASSEQSSYNEQFF
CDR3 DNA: TGCGCCAGCAGTGAGCAGAGCTCCTACAATGAGCAGTTCTTC

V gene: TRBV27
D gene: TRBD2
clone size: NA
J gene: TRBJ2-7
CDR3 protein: CASSPSGAYEQYF
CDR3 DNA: TGTGCCAGCAGCCCGAGCGGGGCCTACGAGCAGTACTTC

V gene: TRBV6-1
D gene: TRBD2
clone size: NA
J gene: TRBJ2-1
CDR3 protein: CASSEARAGGYNEQFF
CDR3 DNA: TGTGCCAGCAGTGAAGCAAGAGCGGGGGGCTACAATGAGCAGTTCTTC

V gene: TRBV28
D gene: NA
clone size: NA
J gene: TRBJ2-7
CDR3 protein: CASSFAQGYEQYF
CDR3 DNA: TGTGCCAGCAGTTTCGCCCAGGGCTACGAGCAGTACTTC

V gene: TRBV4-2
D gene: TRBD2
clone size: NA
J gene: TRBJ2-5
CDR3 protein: CASSQGTSGGAETQYF
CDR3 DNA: TGTGCCAGCAGCCAAGGGACTAGCGGGGGGGCGGAGACCCAGTACTTC

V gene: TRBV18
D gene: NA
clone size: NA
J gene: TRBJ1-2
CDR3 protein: CASSLSDRDYGYTF
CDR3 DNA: TGTGCCAGCTCACTATCGGACAGAGACTATGGCTACACCTTC

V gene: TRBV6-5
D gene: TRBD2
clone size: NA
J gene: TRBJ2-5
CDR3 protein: CASVGTSGKVGTQYF
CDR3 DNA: TGTGCCAGCGTAGGGACTAGCGGGAAAGTGGGGACCCAGTACTTC

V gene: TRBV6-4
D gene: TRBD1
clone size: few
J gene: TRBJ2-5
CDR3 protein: CASSPGTGGEETQYF
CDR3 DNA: TGTGCCAGCAGCCCCGGGACAGGGGGGGAAGAGACCCAGTACTTC

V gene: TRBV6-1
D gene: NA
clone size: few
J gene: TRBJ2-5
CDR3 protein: CASTVAEEETQYF
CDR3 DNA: TGTGCCAGCACTGTAGCAGAAGAAGAGACCCAGTACTTC

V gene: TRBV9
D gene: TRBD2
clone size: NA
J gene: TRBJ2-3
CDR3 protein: CASSAAGAPTDTQYF
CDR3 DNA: TGTGCCAGCAGCGCAGCGGGGGCCCCTACAGATACGCAGTATTTT

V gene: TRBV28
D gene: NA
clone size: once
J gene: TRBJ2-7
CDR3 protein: CASSAENYEQYF
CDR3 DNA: TGTGCCAGCAGTGCCGAGAACTACGAGCAGTACTTC

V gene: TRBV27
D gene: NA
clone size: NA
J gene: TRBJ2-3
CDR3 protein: CASSRVSTDTQYF
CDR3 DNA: TGTGCCAGCAGTCGGGTCTCCACAGATACGCAGTATTTT

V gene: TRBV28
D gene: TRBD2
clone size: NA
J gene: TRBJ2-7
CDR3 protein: CASRSGLATFREIWGEQYF
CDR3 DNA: TGTGCCAGCAGATCTGGACTAGCCACGTTTCGGGAGATTTGGGGCGAGCAGTACTTC

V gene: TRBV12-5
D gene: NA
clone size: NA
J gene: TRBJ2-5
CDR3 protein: CASGLVLGETQYF
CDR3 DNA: TGTGCTAGTGGTTTGGTACTAGGAGAGACCCAGTACTTC